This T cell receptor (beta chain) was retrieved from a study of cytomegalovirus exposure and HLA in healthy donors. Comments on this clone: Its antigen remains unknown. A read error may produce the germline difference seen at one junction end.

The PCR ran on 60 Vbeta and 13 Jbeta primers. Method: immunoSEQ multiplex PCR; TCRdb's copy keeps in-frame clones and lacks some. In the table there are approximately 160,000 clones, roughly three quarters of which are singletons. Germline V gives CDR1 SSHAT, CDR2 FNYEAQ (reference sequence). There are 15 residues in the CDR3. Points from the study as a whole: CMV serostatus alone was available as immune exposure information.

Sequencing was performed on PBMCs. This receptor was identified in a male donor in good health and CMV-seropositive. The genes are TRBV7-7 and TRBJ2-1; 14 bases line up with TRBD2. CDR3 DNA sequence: TGTGCTAGCAGCTTAGGGACTAGCGGGGGTAATGAGCAGTTCTTC. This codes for CASSLGTSGGNEQFF.